This T cell receptor beta chain was retrieved from a study of tumor-infiltrating lymphocytes in oesophageal squamous cell carcinoma. Looked up from germline, CDR1 is KGHDR and CDR2 is SFDVKD. CDR3 length: 13 residues. V lost 6 bases to trimming and J lost 3 bases; unmatched junction nucleotides: 3. TCRdb reanalysed the PCR reads using MiXCR and keeps one entry per CDR3 protein. The sample shows roughly 20,000 distinct CDR3 sequences, approximately 40% of them seen only once. This rearrangement joins TRBV24-1 to TRBJ1-2, with 7 bases fitting TRBD1. The sample comprised esophageal tumor tissue. The origin of this receptor is a male donor with esophageal squamous cell carcinoma. The CDR3 is CATSSTGYYGYTF. CDR3 nucleotide sequence: TGTGCCACCAGTTCGACAGGGTACTATGGCTACACCTTC.